The rows below give T cell receptor beta chains drawn from one sample of a study of T cells in localized non-small cell lung cancer. Sequencing used immunoSEQ multiplex PCR; TCRdb keeps in-frame clones, though not all of them. The sample includes over a thousand clones, around a fifth of them seen just once. Sequenced material: lung tumor tissue, taken before any cancer treatment. All receptors derive from a female donor over 55 with stage II squamous cell lung carcinoma. Both conserved end residues are part of each CDR3. D genes are given only for firm matches. Clone sizes are given selectively: once, few, many, or a class where the clone is expanded.

d_call	v_call	clone_size	j_call	cdr3_aa	cdr3_nt
TRBD1	TRBV28	NA	TRBJ1-4	CASSLRTGLREKLFF	TGTGCCAGCAGTTTAAGGACAGGGTTACGGGAAAAACTGTTTTTT
TRBD1	TRBV18	NA	TRBJ1-6	CASSPGTGGNSPLHF	TGTGCCAGCTCGCCCGGGACAGGGGGCAACTCACCCCTCCACTTT
TRBD2	TRBV5-1	large	TRBJ2-3	CASSLRLAGGPDTQYF	TGCGCCAGCAGCTTGCGGCTAGCGGGAGGGCCCGATACGCAGTATTTT
NA	TRBV9	large	TRBJ1-2	CASSGLSLNYGYTF	TGTGCCAGCAGTGGTTTATCTCTAAACTATGGCTACACCTTC
NA	TRBV6-8	NA	TRBJ2-2	CASSYSGTTGELFF	TGTGCCAGCAGTTACTCAGGCACCACCGGGGAGCTGTTTTTT
NA	TRBV10-2	NA	TRBJ1-1	CATGTGQNTEAFF	TGCGCCACCGGGACTGGGCAGAACACTGAAGCTTTCTTT
NA	TRBV9	hyperexpanded	TRBJ2-3	CASRSGQFSTDTQYF	TGTGCCAGCAGATCAGGACAGTTTAGCACAGATACGCAGTATTTT
NA	TRBV6-8	NA	TRBJ2-3	CASSSYVGMFTDTQYF	TGTGCCAGCAGTTCCTATGTGGGAATGTTTACGGATACGCAGTATTTT
NA	TRBV6-8	medium-sized	TRBJ1-1	CASSEGGVDTEAFF	TGTGCCAGCAGTGAGGGTGGGGTGGACACTGAAGCTTTCTTT
NA	TRBV19	once	TRBJ1-6	CASAPGRGASPLHF	TGTGCCAGCGCTCCGGGACGGGGGGCATCACCCCTCCACTTT
NA	TRBV7-2	few	TRBJ1-1	CASSTRQNTEAFF	TGTGCCAGCAGCACTAGACAGAACACTGAAGCTTTCTTT